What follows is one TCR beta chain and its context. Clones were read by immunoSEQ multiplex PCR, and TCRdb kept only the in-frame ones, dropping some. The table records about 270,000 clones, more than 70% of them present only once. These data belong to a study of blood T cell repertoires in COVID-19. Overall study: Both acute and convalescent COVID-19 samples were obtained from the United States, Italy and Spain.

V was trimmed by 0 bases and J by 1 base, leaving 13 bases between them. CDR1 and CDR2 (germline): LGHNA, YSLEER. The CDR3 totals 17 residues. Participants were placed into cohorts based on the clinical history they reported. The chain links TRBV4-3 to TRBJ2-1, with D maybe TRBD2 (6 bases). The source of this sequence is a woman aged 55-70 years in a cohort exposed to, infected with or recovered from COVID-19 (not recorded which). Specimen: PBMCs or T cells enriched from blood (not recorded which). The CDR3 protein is CASSQDTRSGSYNEQFF. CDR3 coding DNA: TGCGCCAGCAGCCAAGATACGCGGAGCGGGTCCTACAATGAGCAGTTCTTC.